Following are 9 T cell receptor beta chains from one sample sequenced in a study of blood T cell repertoires in COVID-19. Profiled with immunoSEQ multiplex PCR; TCRdb holds only in-frame clones, not every one. Here the sample spans about 150,000 clones, about 90% being singletons. Sequencing input: peripheral blood. The receptor source for this set is a man aged 45-65 years with acute or convalescent COVID-19.

The gene calls are TRBV3-1 (or the pseudogene TRBV3-2) and TRBJ1-3; D is possibly TRBD1 (5 bases). Looked up from germline, CDR1 is LGHDT and CDR2 is YNNKEL (reference sequence). This CDR3 is built from 15 residues. V was pared by 0 bases and J by 2 bases, with 8 bases between. The CDR3, as DNA: TGTGCCAGCAGCCAAGATCCGGGGGCTGGAAACACCATATATTTT. This codes for CASSQDPGAGNTIYF.

The J gene is TRBJ1-2, the V gene TRBV7-9; D might be TRBD1 (6 bases). Trimming removed 1 base from V and 3 bases from J, with 12 bases in between. This CDR3 is built from 15 residues. From germline, CDR1 is SEHNR and CDR2 FQNEAQ (reference sequence). The CDR3 protein is CASSLVGGADYGYTF. In DNA, the CDR3 is TGTGCCAGCAGCTTAGTTGGGGGCGCAGACTATGGCTACACCTTC.

The chain has TRBV30 and TRBJ1-4; perhaps TRBD1 as D (5 bases). Trimming shortened V by 3 bases and J by 0 bases, and 11 bases separated the two germline ends. CDR1 is GTSNPN and CDR2 is SVGIG in the germline V gene (reference sequence). This CDR3 contains 15 residues. The CDR3 here is CAWSQGGATNEKLFF. The CDR3 nucleotides read TGTGCCTGGAGCCAGGGAGGTGCAACTAATGAAAAACTGTTTTTT.

The chain couples TRBV3-1 (or the pseudogene TRBV3-2) to TRBJ2-1; D call uncertain. The germline gives CDR1 LGHDT, CDR2 YNNKEL (reference sequence). The length of the CDR3 is 14 residues. V was cut by 4 bases and J by 3 bases, with 10 bases left in between. CDR3 loop: CASSLTTDYNEQFF. CDR3 bases: TGTGCCAGCAGCCTTACCACAGACTACAATGAGCAGTTCTTC.

The table lists this clone with a few counts. The chain links TRBV11-3 to TRBJ2-3; TRBD1 matches 8 bases. Germline values: CDR1 SGHNT, CDR2 YENEEA. This CDR3 contains 17 residues. Trimming cost V 6 bases and J 2 bases; bases outside gene matches: 13. This CDR3 reads CASRTKNRDRYTDTQYF. CDR3 sequence (DNA): TGTGCCAGCAGGACGAAGAACCGGGACAGGTACACAGATACGCAGTATTTT.

This rearrangement joins TRBV6-5 to TRBJ2-2; D gene uncertain. CDR1 is MNHEY and CDR2 is SVGAGI in the germline V gene. V was clipped by 1 base and J by 6 bases, with 12 bases between them. The CDR3 extends over 15 amino acids. The CDR3 region has the DNA TGTGCCAGCAGTTACTTTAGTGTTCCGGCCGGGGAGCTGTTTTTT. As protein: CASSYFSVPAGELFF.

The chain uses TRBV9 and TRBJ2-7, with D possibly TRBD2 on 6 matching bases. The V end was cut by 6 bases, the J end by 4 bases, with 17 bases between. This CDR3 comprises 14 residues. The germline V gene encodes CDR1 SGDLS and CDR2 YYNGEE. The chain's CDR3 is CASTPHDSGYEQYF. The CDR3, as DNA: TGTGCCAGCACCCCCCACGATAGCGGTTACGAGCAGTACTTC. The full variable domain, its missing parts supplied by reference TRBV9 and TRBJ2-7, is DSGVTQTPKHLITATGQRVTLRCSPRSGDLSVYWYQQSLDQGLQFLIQYYNGEERAKGNILERFSAQQFPDLHSELNLSSLELGDSALYFCASTPHDSGYEQYFGPGTRLTVT.

The rearrangement joins TRBV5-1 to TRBJ1-4; D is possibly TRBD1 (6 bases). This CDR3 has 15 residues. Per germline, CDR1 SGHRS and CDR2 YFSETQ. The V gene lost 4 bases and the J gene lost 8 bases, with 18 bases spanning the gap. The CDR3 loop reads CASSPQPGAGEKLFF. CDR3 bases: TGCGCCAGCAGCCCGCAACCAGGGGCTGGGGAAAAACTGTTTTTT.

CDR3 region: CASATGLASETQYF. CDR3 DNA: TGCGCCAGCGCCACGGGACTAGCCTCGGAGACCCAGTACTTC. J is TRBJ2-5 and V is TRBV10-2; 9 bases match TRBD2. J gave up 5 bases and V 8 bases, and 9 bases lay outside the gene matches. The CDR3 covers 14 residues. Germline lookup yields CDR1 WSHSY and CDR2 SAAADI.